Listed here are 4 T cell receptor beta chains from one sample, sequenced in a study of CD8+CD57+ T cells in acquired aplastic anemia. Template material for TCR beta VDJ and CDR3 profiling consisted of genomic DNA. Using its own MiXCR run on the reads, TCRdb lists one record per CDR3 protein. The profile covers roughly 220,000 distinct CDR3 sequences, with about 62% appearing a single time and 58% taken by the ten largest. The authors sequenced patients whose flow cytometry had shown CD8+CD57+ cell expansion. Sequences were obtained from sorted CD4+, CD8+, or CD8+CD57+ T cells (not recorded which) from PBMCs. The receptor set was obtained from a human donor with aplastic anemia.

This chain links TRBV10-3 with TRBJ2-7, with D tentatively TRBD2 (6 bases). The CDR3 runs to 14 residues. V was cut by 0 bases and J by 7 bases, with 13 bases left in between. CDR1 is ENHRY, CDR2 SYGVKD, per germline. This CDR3 reads CAISESADGGEQYF. The DNA for the CDR3 is TGTGCCATCAGTGAGTCAGCTGATGGGGGGGAGCAGTACTTC.

This clonotype was counted a few times. V is TRBV2 and J is TRBJ2-7; D gene uncertain. The CDR3 has 12 amino acids. The V end was cut by 5 bases, the J end by 3 bases, with 8 bases between. Germline V gene lookup returns CDR1 SNHLY and CDR2 FYNNEI. The DNA of the CDR3 is TGTGCCAGCAGTTTAATCGGCTACGAGCAGTACTTC. Translation: CASSLIGYEQYF.

V gene TRBV20-1 combines with J gene TRBJ2-5, with D possibly TRBD1 on 6 matching bases. Germline lookup yields CDR1 DFQATT and CDR2 SNEGSKA (reference sequence). Trimming took off 0 bases at V and 4 bases at J, with 12 bases between the two ends. CDR3 size: 14 residues. This CDR3 reads CSARDSGGPETQYF. Here the CDR3 DNA reads TGCAGTGCTAGAGATTCTGGGGGCCCAGAGACCCAGTACTTC.

This chain joins TRBV20-1 and TRBJ1-2, with a tentative D call TRBD1 (5 bases). The V end lost 0 bases, the J end lost 8 bases, and 13 bases lay between the germline ends. This CDR3 has 13 residues. CDR1 DFQATT and CDR2 SNEGSKA come from the germline V gene (reference sequence). For the CDR3, the DNA is TGCAGTGCTAGAGAGACCCTACGGGACGGCTACACCTTC. Its protein product is CSARETLRDGYTF.